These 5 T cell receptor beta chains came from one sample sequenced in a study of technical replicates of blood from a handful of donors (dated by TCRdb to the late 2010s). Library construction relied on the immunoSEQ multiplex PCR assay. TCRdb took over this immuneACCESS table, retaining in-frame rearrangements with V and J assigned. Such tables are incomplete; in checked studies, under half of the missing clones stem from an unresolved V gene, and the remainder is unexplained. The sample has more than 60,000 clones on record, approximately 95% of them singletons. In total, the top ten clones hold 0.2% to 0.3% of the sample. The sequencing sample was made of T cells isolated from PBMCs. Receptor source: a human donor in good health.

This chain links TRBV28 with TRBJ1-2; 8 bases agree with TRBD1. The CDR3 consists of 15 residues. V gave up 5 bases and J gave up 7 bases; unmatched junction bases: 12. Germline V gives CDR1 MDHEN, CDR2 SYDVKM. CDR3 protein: CASSDNSDRAGGYTF. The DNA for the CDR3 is TGTGCCAGCAGTGATAATTCGGACAGGGCTGGTGGCTACACCTTC.

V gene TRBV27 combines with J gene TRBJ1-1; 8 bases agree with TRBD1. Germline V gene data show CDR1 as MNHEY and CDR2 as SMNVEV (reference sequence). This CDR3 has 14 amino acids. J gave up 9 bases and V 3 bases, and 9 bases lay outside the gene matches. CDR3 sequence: CASSFGGWTGKAFF. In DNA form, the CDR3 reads TGTGCCAGCAGTTTTGGGGGCTGGACAGGGAAAGCTTTCTTT.

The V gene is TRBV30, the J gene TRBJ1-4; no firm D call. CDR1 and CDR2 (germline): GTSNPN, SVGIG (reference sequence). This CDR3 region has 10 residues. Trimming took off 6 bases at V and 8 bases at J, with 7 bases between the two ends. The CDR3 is CACYREKLFF. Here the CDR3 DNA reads TGTGCCTGTTACCGGGAAAAACTGTTTTTT.

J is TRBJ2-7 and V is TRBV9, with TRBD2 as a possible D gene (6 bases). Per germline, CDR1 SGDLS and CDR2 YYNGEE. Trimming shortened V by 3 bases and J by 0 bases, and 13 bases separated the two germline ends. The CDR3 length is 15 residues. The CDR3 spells CASSGRDGSSYEQYF. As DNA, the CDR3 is TGTGCCAGCAGCGGCCGGGACGGGAGCTCCTACGAGCAGTACTTC.

The CDR3 protein is CASIPTGGMNEQYF. DNA of the CDR3: TGTGCCAGCATCCCGACCGGGGGGATGAACGAGCAGTACTTC. This rearrangement joins TRBV7-9 to TRBJ2-7, with 7 nucleotides matching TRBD2. V was clipped by 7 bases and J by 5 bases; unmatched bases: 11. Germline CDR1 reads SEHNR; CDR2 reads FQNEAQ (reference sequence). The CDR3 covers 14 residues.